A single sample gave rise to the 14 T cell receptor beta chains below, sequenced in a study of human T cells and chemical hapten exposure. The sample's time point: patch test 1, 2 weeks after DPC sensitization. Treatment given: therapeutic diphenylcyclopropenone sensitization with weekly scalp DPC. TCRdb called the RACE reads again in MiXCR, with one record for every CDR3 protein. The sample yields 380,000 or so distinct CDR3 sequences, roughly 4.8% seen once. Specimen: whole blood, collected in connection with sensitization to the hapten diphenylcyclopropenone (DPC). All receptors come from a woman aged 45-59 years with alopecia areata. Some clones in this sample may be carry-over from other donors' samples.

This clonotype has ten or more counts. The CDR3 bases are TGTGCCAGCAGCTTAGCGCTAACACAGGGGGGCCGGGGCACTGAAGCTTTCTTT. This translates into CASSLALTQGGRGTEAFF. The chain employs TRBV7-9 and TRBJ1-1, with 8 bases identical to TRBD1. V lost 0 bases to trimming and J lost 4 bases; unmatched junction nucleotides: 13. There are 18 residues in the CDR3. Germline CDR1 and CDR2: SEHNR and FQNEAQ (reference sequence).

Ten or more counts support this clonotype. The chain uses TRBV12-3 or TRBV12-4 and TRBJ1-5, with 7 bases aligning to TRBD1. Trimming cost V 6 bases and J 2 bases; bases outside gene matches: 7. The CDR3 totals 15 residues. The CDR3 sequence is CASSVTGDGNQPQHF. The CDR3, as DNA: TGTGCCAGCAGCGTTACAGGGGATGGCAATCAGCCCCAGCATTTT.

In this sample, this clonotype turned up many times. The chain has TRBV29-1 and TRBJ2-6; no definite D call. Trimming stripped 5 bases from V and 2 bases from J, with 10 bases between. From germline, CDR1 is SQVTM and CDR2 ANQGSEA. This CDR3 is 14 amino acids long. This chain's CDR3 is CSVPSRPGANVLTF. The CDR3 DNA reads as TGCAGCGTTCCCTCACGACCTGGGGCCAACGTCCTGACTTTC.

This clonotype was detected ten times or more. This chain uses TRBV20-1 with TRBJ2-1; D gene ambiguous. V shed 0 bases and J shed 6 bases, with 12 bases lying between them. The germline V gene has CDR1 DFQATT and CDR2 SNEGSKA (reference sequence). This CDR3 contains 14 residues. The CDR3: CSARDHRPRNEQFF. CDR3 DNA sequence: TGCAGTGCTAGAGATCACCGGCCCCGCAATGAGCAGTTCTTC.

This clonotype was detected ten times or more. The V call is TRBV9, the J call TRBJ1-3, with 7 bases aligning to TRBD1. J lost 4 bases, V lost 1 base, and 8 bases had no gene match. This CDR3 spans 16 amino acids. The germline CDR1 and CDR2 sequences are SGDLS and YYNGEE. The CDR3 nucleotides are TGTGCCAGCAGCGTAAGGGGGCAAACTGAAGGAAACACCATATATTTT. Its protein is CASSVRGQTEGNTIYF.

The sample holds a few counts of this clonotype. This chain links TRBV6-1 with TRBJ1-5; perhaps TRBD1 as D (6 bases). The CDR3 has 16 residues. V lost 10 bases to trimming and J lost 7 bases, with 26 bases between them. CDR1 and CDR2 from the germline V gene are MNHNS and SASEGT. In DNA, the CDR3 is TGTGCCACCCGGGACAAATCGAGAGAGGTGATACAGCCCCAGCATTTT. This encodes CATRDKSREVIQPQHF.

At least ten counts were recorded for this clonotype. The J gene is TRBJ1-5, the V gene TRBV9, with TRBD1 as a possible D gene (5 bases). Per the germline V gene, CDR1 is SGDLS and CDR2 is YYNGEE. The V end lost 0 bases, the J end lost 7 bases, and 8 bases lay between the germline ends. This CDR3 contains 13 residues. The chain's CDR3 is CASSVGRDQPQHF. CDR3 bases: TGTGCCAGCAGCGTAGGCAGGGACCAGCCCCAGCATTTT. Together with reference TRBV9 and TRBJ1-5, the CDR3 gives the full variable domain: DSGVTQTPKHLITATGQRVTLRCSPRSGDLSVYWYQQSLDQGLQFLIQYYNGEERAKGNILERFSAQQFPDLHSELNLSSLELGDSALYFCASSVGRDQPQHFGDGTRLSIL.

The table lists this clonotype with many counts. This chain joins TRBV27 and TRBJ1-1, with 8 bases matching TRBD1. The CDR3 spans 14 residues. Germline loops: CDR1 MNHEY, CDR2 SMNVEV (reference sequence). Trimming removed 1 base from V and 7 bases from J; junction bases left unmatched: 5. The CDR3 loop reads CASSLYRGINEAFF. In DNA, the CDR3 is TGTGCCAGCAGTTTATACAGGGGGATTAATGAAGCTTTCTTT.

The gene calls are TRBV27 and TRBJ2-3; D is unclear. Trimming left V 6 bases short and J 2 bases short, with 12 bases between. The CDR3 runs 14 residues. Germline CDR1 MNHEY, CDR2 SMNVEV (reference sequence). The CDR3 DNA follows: TGTGCCAGCAGCCCACGAAAATACACAGATACGCAGTATTTT. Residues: CASSPRKYTDTQYF.

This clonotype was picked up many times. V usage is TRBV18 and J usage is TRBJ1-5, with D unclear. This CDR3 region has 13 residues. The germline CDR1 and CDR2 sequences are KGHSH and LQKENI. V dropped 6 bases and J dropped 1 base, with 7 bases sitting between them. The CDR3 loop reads CASSRGSNQPQHF. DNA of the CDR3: TGTGCCAGCTCCCGGGGAAGCAATCAGCCCCAGCATTTT.

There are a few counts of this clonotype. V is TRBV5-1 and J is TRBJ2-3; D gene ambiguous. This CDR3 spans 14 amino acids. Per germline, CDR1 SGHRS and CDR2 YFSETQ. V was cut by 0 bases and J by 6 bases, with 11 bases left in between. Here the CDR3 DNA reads TGCGCCAGCAGCTTGGAATTTGCCCGCGATACGCAGTATTTT. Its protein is CASSLEFARDTQYF.

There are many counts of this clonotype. Here the CDR3 reads CASSLVQGSTDTQYF. Written as DNA, the CDR3 is TGTGCCAGCAGCTTGGTCCAGGGTAGCACAGATACGCAGTATTTT. The genes are TRBV5-6 and TRBJ2-3; weak D call: TRBD1 (5 bases). Germline lookup yields CDR1 SGHDT and CDR2 YYEEEE. This CDR3 spans 15 amino acids. The germline V and J ends were trimmed by 0 bases and 0 bases, with 8 bases remaining between them.

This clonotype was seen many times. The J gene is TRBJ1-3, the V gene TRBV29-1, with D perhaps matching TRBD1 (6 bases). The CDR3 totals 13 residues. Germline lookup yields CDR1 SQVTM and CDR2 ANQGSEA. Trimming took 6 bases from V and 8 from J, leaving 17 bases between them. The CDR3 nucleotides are TGCAGCGTGGACACAGGGATCGAAGACACCATATATTTT. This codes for CSVDTGIEDTIYF.

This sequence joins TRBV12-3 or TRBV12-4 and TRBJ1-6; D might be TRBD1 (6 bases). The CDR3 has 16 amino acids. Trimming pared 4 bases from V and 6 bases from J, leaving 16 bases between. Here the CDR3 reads CASSSDQGSGNSPLHF. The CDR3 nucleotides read TGTGCCAGCAGTTCGGACCAGGGGTCGGGTAATTCACCCCTCCACTTT.